This T cell receptor (beta chain) comes out of a study of blood T cell repertoires in COVID-19. The wider study: The origin of the acute and convalescent COVID-19 samples was the United States, Italy and Spain. T cells, B-cell-depleted T cells, or PBMCs supplied cDNA or gDNA.

Trimming shortened V by 4 bases and J by 2 bases, and 11 bases separated the two germline ends. Germline V lookup: CDR1 SEHNR, CDR2 FQNEAQ (reference sequence). The CDR3 has 14 amino acids. As processed by the authors: Estimation of nucleated cell counts was performed using reference gene primer amplification. Libraries were prepared by immunoSEQ multiplex PCR; TCRdb keeps only in-frame clonotypes and omits some of them. The V and J calls and clone size were taken over from that table, and D and trimming were inferred from the DNA. The table has about 15,000 clones, 78% seen once. The source material was peripheral blood. V gene TRBV7-9 combines with J gene TRBJ1-2; D ambiguous. The clonotype comes from a man in his sixties with active or convalescent COVID-19. The CDR3 loop reads CASSSTGRNYGYTF. The DNA for the CDR3 is TGTGCCAGCAGCTCCACGGGGAGGAACTATGGCTACACCTTC.